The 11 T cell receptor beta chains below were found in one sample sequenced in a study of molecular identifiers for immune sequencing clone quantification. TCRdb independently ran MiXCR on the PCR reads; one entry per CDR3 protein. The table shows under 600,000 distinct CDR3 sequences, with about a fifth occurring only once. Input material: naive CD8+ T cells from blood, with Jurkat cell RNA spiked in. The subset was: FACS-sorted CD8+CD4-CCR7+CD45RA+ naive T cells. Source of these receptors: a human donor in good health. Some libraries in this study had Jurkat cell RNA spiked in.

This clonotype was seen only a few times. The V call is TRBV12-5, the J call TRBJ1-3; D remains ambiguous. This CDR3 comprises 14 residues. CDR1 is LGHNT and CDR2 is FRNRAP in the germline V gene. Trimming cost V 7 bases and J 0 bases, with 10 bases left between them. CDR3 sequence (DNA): TGTGCTAGTGCGGATGGGATCTCTGGAAACACCATATATTTT. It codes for CASADGISGNTIYF.

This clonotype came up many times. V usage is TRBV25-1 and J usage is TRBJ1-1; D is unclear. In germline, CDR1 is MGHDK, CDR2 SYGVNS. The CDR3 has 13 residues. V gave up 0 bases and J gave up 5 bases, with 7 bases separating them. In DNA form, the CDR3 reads TGTGCCAGCAGTGAATATATCGGGACTGAAGCTTTCTTT. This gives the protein CASSEYIGTEAFF. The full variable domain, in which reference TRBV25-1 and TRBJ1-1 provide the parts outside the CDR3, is EADIYQTPRYLVIGTGKKITLECSQTMGHDKMYWYQQDPGMELHLIHYSYGVNSTEKGDLSSESTVSRIRTEHFPLTLESARPSHTSQYLCASSEYIGTEAFFGQGTRLTVV.

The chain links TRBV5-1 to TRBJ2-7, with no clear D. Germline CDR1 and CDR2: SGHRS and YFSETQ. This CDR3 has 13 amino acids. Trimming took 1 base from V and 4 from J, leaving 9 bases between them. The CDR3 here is CASSLSTRYEQYF. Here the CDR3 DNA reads TGCGCCAGCAGCTTGTCGACAAGGTACGAGCAGTACTTC.

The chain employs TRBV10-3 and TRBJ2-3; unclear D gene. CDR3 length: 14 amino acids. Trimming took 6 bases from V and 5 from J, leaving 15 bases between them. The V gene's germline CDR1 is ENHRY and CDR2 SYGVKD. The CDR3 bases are TGTGCCATCAGAGGGATGACCTACCAAGATACGCAGTATTTT. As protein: CAIRGMTYQDTQYF.

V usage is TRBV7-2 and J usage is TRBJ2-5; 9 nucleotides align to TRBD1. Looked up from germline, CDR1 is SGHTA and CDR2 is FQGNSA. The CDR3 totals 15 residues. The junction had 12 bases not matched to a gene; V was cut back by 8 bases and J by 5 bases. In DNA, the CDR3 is TGTGCCAGCGGCGCGCCACAGGGGGCATGGGAGACCCAGTACTTC. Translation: CASGAPQGAWETQYF.

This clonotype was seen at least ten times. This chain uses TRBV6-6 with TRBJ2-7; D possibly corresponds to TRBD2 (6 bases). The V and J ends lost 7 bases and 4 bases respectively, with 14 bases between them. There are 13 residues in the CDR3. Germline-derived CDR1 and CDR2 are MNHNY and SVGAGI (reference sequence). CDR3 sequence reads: CASTVGTPYEQYF. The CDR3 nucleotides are TGTGCCAGCACCGTCGGGACTCCATACGAGCAGTACTTC.

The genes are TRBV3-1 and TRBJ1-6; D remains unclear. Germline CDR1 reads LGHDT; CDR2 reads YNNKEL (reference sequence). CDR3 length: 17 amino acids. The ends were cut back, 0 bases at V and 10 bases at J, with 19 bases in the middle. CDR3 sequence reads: CASSQEGRTPGPSPLHF. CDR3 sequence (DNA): TGTGCCAGCAGCCAAGAAGGGCGGACTCCCGGGCCCTCACCCCTCCACTTT.

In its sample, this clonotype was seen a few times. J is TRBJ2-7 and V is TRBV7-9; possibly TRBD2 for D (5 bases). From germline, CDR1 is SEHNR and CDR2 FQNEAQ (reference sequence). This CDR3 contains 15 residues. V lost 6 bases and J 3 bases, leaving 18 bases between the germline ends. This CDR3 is CASSRDEGIFYEQYF. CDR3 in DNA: TGTGCCAGCAGTAGAGACGAGGGAATCTTCTACGAGCAGTACTTC.

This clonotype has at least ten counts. CDR3: CASRQRSGELFF. The CDR3 DNA follows: TGTGCCAGCAGGCAAAGAAGCGGGGAGCTGTTTTTT. This chain joins TRBV27 and TRBJ2-2; D ambiguous. With 6 bases removed from V and 7 bases from J, the gap between germline ends came to 9 bases. The CDR3 sequence is 12 residues long. Germline CDR1 is MNHEY and CDR2 is SMNVEV (reference sequence).

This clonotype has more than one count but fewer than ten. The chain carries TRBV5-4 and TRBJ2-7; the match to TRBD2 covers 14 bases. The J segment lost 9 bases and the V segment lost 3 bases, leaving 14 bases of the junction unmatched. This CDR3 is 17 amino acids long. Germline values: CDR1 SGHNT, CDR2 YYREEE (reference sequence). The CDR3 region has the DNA TGTGCCAGCAGCTCCTCCCTTGTGGGACTAGCGGGAGAGGGGCAGTACTTC. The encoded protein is CASSSSLVGLAGEGQYF. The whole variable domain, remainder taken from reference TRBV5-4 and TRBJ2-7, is ETGVTQSPTHLIKTRGQQVTLRCSSQSGHNTVSWYQQALGQGPQFIFQYYREEENGRGNFPPRFSGLQFPNYSSELNVNALELDDSALYLCASSSSLVGLAGEGQYFGPGTRLTVT.

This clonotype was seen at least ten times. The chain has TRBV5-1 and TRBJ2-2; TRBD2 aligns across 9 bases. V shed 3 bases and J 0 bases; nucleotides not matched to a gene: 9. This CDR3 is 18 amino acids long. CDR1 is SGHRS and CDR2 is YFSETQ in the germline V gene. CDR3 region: CASSWVSSGISNTGELFF. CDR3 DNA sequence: TGCGCCAGCAGCTGGGTGTCTAGCGGGATTTCGAACACCGGGGAGCTGTTTTTT.